The TCR beta chain described here comes from a study of breast tumors, draining lymph nodes, adjacent tissues. TCRdb re-called the multiplex PCR reads through MiXCR, storing one row per CDR3 protein. The data hold 85,000 to 120,000 distinct CDR3 sequences, with less than 40% observed a single time. In this sample, this clonotype turned up many times. Breast cancer patients provided tissue from their axillary draining lymph nodes. The CDR3 contains 14 residues. The ends lost 10 bases at V and 3 bases at J; junction bases unmatched: 10. Per germline, CDR1 MDHEN and CDR2 SYDVKM. The material sequenced was axillary lymph node tissue. The TCR comes from a female donor with breast cancer. Some clones in this sample may be carry-over from other donors' samples. This sequence joins TRBV28 and TRBJ2-7, with 9 bases matching TRBD2. CDR3 nucleotide sequence: TGTGCCACTACTATAGCGGGAGAACACTACGAGCAGTACTTC. It specifies CATTIAGEHYEQYF. Full variable domain (remainder filled in from reference TRBV28 and TRBJ2-7): DVKVTQSSRYLVKRTGEKVFLECVQDMDHENMFWYRQDPGLGLRLIYFSYDVKMKEKGDIPEGYSVSREKKERFSLILESASTNQTSMYLCATTIAGEHYEQYFGPGTRLTVT.